These 26 T cell receptor beta chains were all obtained from the same sample, sequenced in a study of blood T cell repertoires in COVID-19. Data came from immunoSEQ multiplex PCR; TCRdb stores just in-frame clones and leaves some out. The table has 250,000 to 300,000 clones, around 90% seen once. The sample was peripheral blood. The receptors shown here come from a woman aged 60-70 years with COVID-19, enrolled during active disease.

J is TRBJ2-7 and V is TRBV9; D may be TRBD1 (6 bases). The CDR3 runs 15 residues. CDR1 is SGDLS, CDR2 YYNGEE, per germline. V was trimmed by 4 bases and J by 0 bases, leaving 14 bases between them. The CDR3 loop is CASSPSGTLSYEQYF. The CDR3 DNA follows: TGTGCCAGCAGCCCCTCTGGGACACTCTCCTACGAGCAGTACTTC.

CDR3 DNA sequence: TGTGCCAGCAGGGCTAGCGGGGGGCTTTCCACCGGGGAGCTGTTTTTT. It translates to CASRASGGLSTGELFF. The V and J genes are TRBV9 and TRBJ2-2, with TRBD2 matching 11 bases. Germline-derived CDR1 and CDR2 are SGDLS and YYNGEE. J gave up 4 bases and V 5 bases, and 7 bases lay outside the gene matches. This CDR3 comprises 16 residues.

CDR3 sequence: CAWDNQAMNTEAFF. CDR3 sequence (DNA): TGTGCCTGGGACAATCAGGCTATGAACACTGAAGCTTTCTTT. The chain carries TRBV30 and TRBJ1-1; D call uncertain. The germline V gene encodes CDR1 GTSNPN and CDR2 SVGIG (reference sequence). The CDR3 is 14 residues long. The germline V and J ends were trimmed by 5 bases and 0 bases, with 13 bases remaining between them.

The genes are TRBV7-9 and TRBJ1-6; 8 nucleotides align to TRBD1. This CDR3 has 16 residues. Germline trimming cut 5 bases from V and 6 bases from J; bases unmatched to any gene: 9. Looked up from germline, CDR1 is SEHNR and CDR2 is FQNEAQ (reference sequence). The chain's CDR3 is CASSPQTGGVNSPLHF. CDR3 DNA sequence: TGTGCCAGCAGCCCGCAAACAGGGGGTGTTAATTCACCCCTCCACTTT.

The gene calls are TRBV19 and TRBJ1-4; TRBD1 is a possible D gene (6 bases). The CDR3 is 15 residues long. Trimming left V 3 bases short and J 7 bases short, with 15 bases between. Per the germline V gene, CDR1 is LNHDA and CDR2 is SQIVND (reference sequence). The CDR3 region is CASSIGRGGGEKLFF. The CDR3 DNA reads TGTGCCAGTAGTATTGGTAGAGGGGGTGGTGAAAAACTGTTTTTT. The full variable domain, in which reference TRBV19 and TRBJ1-4 provide the parts outside the CDR3, is DGGITQSPKYLFRKEGQNVTLSCEQNLNHDAMYWYRQDPGQGLRLIYYSQIVNDFQKGDIAEGYSVSREKKESFPLTVTSAQKNPTAFYLCASSIGRGGGEKLFFGSGTQLSVL.

The genes are TRBV3-1 (or the pseudogene TRBV3-2) and TRBJ2-2; 16 bases line up with TRBD2. In germline, CDR1 is LGHDT, CDR2 YNNKEL (reference sequence). The CDR3 spans 19 residues. With 4 bases clipped from V and 6 bases from J, the junction kept 11 bases outside the gene matches. CDR3 amino acids: CASSPSVGTSGGAAGELFF. The CDR3 nucleotides are TGTGCCAGCAGCCCATCCGTCGGGACTAGCGGGGGGGCTGCCGGGGAGCTGTTTTTT.

The rearrangement joins TRBV5-1 to TRBJ2-5, with TRBD2 identical over 11 bases. The CDR3 length is 16 residues. The J segment lost 5 bases and the V segment lost 0 bases, leaving 6 bases of the junction unmatched. Germline V gene data show CDR1 as SGHRS and CDR2 as YFSETQ. CDR3 loop: CASSLVVSGGAETQYF. The CDR3 DNA sequence: TGCGCCAGCAGCTTGGTTGTTAGCGGGGGGGCGGAGACCCAGTACTTC.

The V call is TRBV19, the J call TRBJ2-1, with TRBD1 matching over 7 bases. V gave up 10 bases and J gave up 1 base; unmatched junction bases: 7. Germline V CDR1 and CDR2: LNHDA, SQIVND (reference sequence). CDR3 length: 14 amino acids. The DNA of the CDR3 is TGTGCCACTGAGACAGGGAGTTCCTACAATGAGCAGTTCTTC. Translation gives CATETGSSYNEQFF. The entire variable domain, with the rest obtained from reference TRBV19 and TRBJ2-1, is as follows: DGGITQSPKYLFRKEGQNVTLSCEQNLNHDAMYWYRQDPGQGLRLIYYSQIVNDFQKGDIAEGYSVSREKKESFPLTVTSAQKNPTAFYLCATETGSSYNEQFFGPGTRLTVL.

The chain joins TRBV12-3 or TRBV12-4 to TRBJ1-1; D is unresolved. The CDR3 loop spans 13 amino acids. Deletions cut 3 bases from V and 2 bases from J, with 7 bases between. CDR3 in amino acids: CASSFTSNTEAFF. DNA of the CDR3: TGTGCCAGCAGTTTTACATCTAACACTGAAGCTTTCTTT.

The rearrangement uses TRBV10-3 and TRBJ1-2; 8 bases agree with TRBD1. V lost 6 bases, J lost 2 bases, and 5 bases stayed unmatched. Germline-derived CDR1 and CDR2 are ENHRY and SYGVKD. The CDR3 is 14 amino acids. Here the CDR3 reads CAIRTTGANYGYTF. CDR3 DNA sequence: TGTGCCATCAGAACGACAGGGGCCAACTATGGCTACACCTTC.

This clone was observed a single time. The chain uses TRBV4-2 and TRBJ1-2; 9 bases are shared with TRBD1. V lost 2 bases, J lost 4 bases, and 5 bases stayed unmatched. In germline, CDR1 is LGHNA, CDR2 YNFKEQ. This CDR3 is built from 15 residues. The CDR3 loop is CASSQSGTGTYGYTF. Here the CDR3 DNA reads TGTGCCAGCAGCCAATCCGGGACAGGGACCTATGGCTACACCTTC.

V is TRBV4-1 and J is TRBJ2-4; TRBD2 agrees at 8 bases. This CDR3 is 17 amino acids long. J gave up 0 bases and V 0 bases, and 4 bases lay outside the gene matches. The germline V gene has CDR1 MGHRA and CDR2 YSYEKL. CDR3 nucleotides: TGCGCCAGCAGCCAAGAAGGACTAGCCCTAGCCAAAAACATTCAGTACTTC. It specifies CASSQEGLALAKNIQYF.

The gene calls are TRBV7-7 and TRBJ2-1; no clear D gene. Trimming cost V 2 bases and J 0 bases, with 5 bases left between them. The germline CDR1 and CDR2 sequences are SSHAT and FNYEAQ (reference sequence). The CDR3 sequence is 14 residues long. Here the CDR3 reads CASSLSSSYNEQFF. CDR3 in DNA: TGTGCCAGCAGCTTAAGTAGCTCCTACAATGAGCAGTTCTTC.

V usage is TRBV5-6 and J usage is TRBJ1-3; D perhaps matches TRBD1 (5 bases). Trimming removed 1 base at V and 3 bases at J, with 8 bases between. Germline V lookup: CDR1 SGHDT, CDR2 YYEEEE. The CDR3 consists of 14 residues. The CDR3 spells CASSLLQVGNTIYF. DNA for the CDR3: TGTGCCAGCAGCTTGTTACAGGTTGGAAACACCATATATTTT.

V gene TRBV6-1 combines with J gene TRBJ1-1; no definite D call. V was trimmed by 2 bases and J by 5 bases, leaving 15 bases between them. Germline V gene sequence: CDR1 MNHNS, CDR2 SASEGT. This CDR3 comprises 15 residues. The CDR3 region has the DNA TGTGCCAGCAGTGAACTAAACTTAGAGGTAACTGAAGCTTTCTTT. It is translated as CASSELNLEVTEAFF.

This clone was counted only a few times. V usage is TRBV11-2 and J usage is TRBJ1-4; D gene uncertain. The CDR3 length is 17 residues. The V gene's germline CDR1 is SGHAT and CDR2 FQNNGV. The ends were cut back, 3 bases at V and 8 bases at J, with 22 bases in the middle. The CDR3 region has the DNA TGTGCCAGCAGCTTCGATCTTATGAAGAGACAAACGGAAAAACTGTTTTTT. Its protein product is CASSFDLMKRQTEKLFF.

The V gene is TRBV6-2 or TRBV6-3, the J gene TRBJ1-2; D unresolved. The CDR3 extends over 14 amino acids. CDR1 MNHEY and CDR2 SVGEGT come from the germline V gene. V shed 4 bases and J shed 0 bases, with 9 bases lying between them. The CDR3 DNA is TGTGCCAGCAGTTCCACCGGGACTAACTATGGCTACACCTTC. It translates to CASSSTGTNYGYTF.

The V call is TRBV6-6, the J call TRBJ1-1, with D possibly matching TRBD1 (5 bases). CDR3 length: 15 residues. The germline CDR1 and CDR2 sequences are MNHNY and SVGAGI (reference sequence). V dropped 5 bases and J dropped 6 bases, with 19 bases sitting between them. CDR3 residues: CASSPPGLHRAEAFF. CDR3 nucleotide sequence: TGTGCCAGCAGTCCTCCGGGACTACATAGAGCTGAAGCTTTCTTT.

The J gene is TRBJ2-3, the V gene TRBV24-1, with 14 bases aligning to TRBD2. This CDR3 is 16 amino acids long. The V and J ends lost 5 bases and 3 bases, in that order; junction bases with no gene match: 3. Germline loops: CDR1 KGHDR, CDR2 SFDVKD. Here the CDR3 DNA reads TGTGCCACCAGTGCAAGGACTAGCGGGGGGACAGATACGCAGTATTTT. This sequence encodes CATSARTSGGTDTQYF.

This rearrangement joins TRBV27 to TRBJ1-2; unclear D gene. Germline V lookup: CDR1 MNHEY, CDR2 SMNVEV (reference sequence). The CDR3 covers 13 residues. Trimming removed 3 bases at V and 4 bases at J, with 9 bases between. For the CDR3, the DNA is TGTGCCAGCAGTTTTACTGCTTCCTATGGCTACACCTTC. Translating it yields CASSFTASYGYTF.

The V call is TRBV5-1, the J call TRBJ1-4; D perhaps matches TRBD1 (6 bases). The CDR3 is made up of 13 amino acids. V dropped 5 bases and J dropped 4 bases, with 9 bases sitting between them. Germline lookup yields CDR1 SGHRS and CDR2 YFSETQ. This CDR3 reads CASRRDINEKLFF. In nucleotides, the CDR3 is TGCGCCAGCAGACGGGACATTAATGAAAAACTGTTTTTT.

Written as DNA, the CDR3 is TGTGCCAGCAGCACGGACAGGACTAATTCACCCCTCCACTTT. Translated, it gives CASSTDRTNSPLHF. The rearrangement uses TRBV5-4 and TRBJ1-6, with 7 bases aligning to TRBD1. CDR3 size: 14 residues. V lost 4 bases, J lost 6 bases, and 4 bases stayed unmatched. The germline CDR1 and CDR2 sequences are SGHNT and YYREEE (reference sequence).

The rearrangement uses TRBV5-1 and TRBJ2-2; TRBD1 is a possible D gene (6 bases). V was trimmed by 3 bases and J by 3 bases, leaving 12 bases between them. The germline V gene encodes CDR1 SGHRS and CDR2 YFSETQ. CDR3 length: 15 residues. CDR3 loop: CASSSAYRDTGELFF. The CDR3 DNA reads as TGCGCCAGCAGCTCTGCCTACAGGGACACCGGGGAGCTGTTTTTT.

The V and J genes are TRBV12-5 and TRBJ2-5; 8 bases align to TRBD2. Germline assignment: CDR1 LGHNT and CDR2 FRNRAP. The V and J ends lost 7 bases and 1 base, in that order; junction bases with no gene match: 5. The CDR3 is 14 amino acids. CDR3 nucleotides: TGTGCTAGTGACCCCGGGGGGGGCCAAGAGACCCAGTACTTC. It yields the protein CASDPGGGQETQYF.

The chain carries TRBV9 and TRBJ1-4; 7 nucleotides line up with TRBD1. The ends lost 3 bases at V and 8 bases at J; junction bases unmatched: 1. Germline V CDR1 and CDR2: SGDLS, YYNGEE. CDR3 length: 12 residues. CDR3 in DNA: TGTGCCAGCAGCGCCAGGGGGGAAAAACTGTTTTTT. Encoded protein: CASSARGEKLFF.

J is TRBJ2-2 and V is TRBV7-9; D is unclear. Germline CDR1 and CDR2: SEHNR and FQNEAQ (reference sequence). Deletions cut 3 bases from V and 5 bases from J, with 4 bases between. The CDR3 spans 12 residues. CDR3 amino acids: CASSFGTGELFF. The CDR3 bases are TGTGCCAGCAGCTTCGGGACCGGGGAGCTGTTTTTT.